Listed below are T cell receptor beta chains from one sample, sequenced in a study of early T cells in non-severe SARS-CoV-2 infection. TCRdb used MiXCR to reprocess the 5' RACE reads, holding one entry per CDR3 protein. In the table there are under 70,000 distinct CDR3 sequences, around 4.9% of which are singletons. Material: whole blood. These receptors all stem from an adult who was a healthcare worker with PCR-confirmed SARS-CoV-2 infection or an uninfected control (not recorded which). The CDR3 runs from the conserved cysteine through the conserved F or W. A D gene is named only where the DNA matches it firmly. Clone size appears in some rows only: once, few, many, or a class for an expanded clone.

TRBJ2-7 | NA | NA | TRBV21-1 | CASSASFSSYEQYF | TGTGCCAGCAGCGCCTCGTTTAGCTCCTACGAGCAGTACTTC
TRBJ2-3 | few | TRBD2 | TRBV7-9 | CASSLAATSADTQYF | TGTGCCAGCAGCTTAGCGGCGACTAGCGCAGATACGCAGTATTTT
TRBJ1-1 | few | NA | TRBV19 | CASSMGGQGPTEAFF | TGTGCCAGTAGTATGGGTGGCCAGGGACCCACTGAAGCTTTCTTT
TRBJ2-1 | NA | TRBD2 | TRBV5-1 | CASSPRGGGAEEQFF | TGCGCCAGCAGCCCGAGGGGCGGGGGGGCCGAGGAGCAGTTCTTC
TRBJ2-7 | many | TRBD2 | TRBV7-9 | CASSSLPGGGEQYF | TGTGCCAGCAGCTCACTGCCTGGCGGGGGTGAGCAGTACTTC
TRBJ2-7 | NA | TRBD1 | TRBV10-3 | CAISDMGQGETYEQYF | TGTGCCATCAGTGATATGGGACAGGGGGAGACCTACGAGCAGTACTTC
TRBJ2-7 | many | NA | TRBV5-1 | CASSLVGEREQYF | TGCGCCAGCAGCTTGGTAGGGGAACGCGAGCAGTACTTC
TRBJ1-1 | NA | TRBD1 | TRBV20-1 | CSALSPTGDENTEAFF | TGCAGTGCTCTTAGTCCCACAGGGGACGAGAACACTGAAGCTTTCTTT
TRBJ2-2 | NA | NA | TRBV20-1 | CSAIPGTANTGELFF | TGCAGTGCTATCCCTGGGACGGCGAACACCGGGGAGCTGTTTTTT
TRBJ2-1 | many | TRBD2 | TRBV9 | CASSVVGGRADDEQFF | TGTGCCAGCAGCGTCGTCGGCGGGAGGGCCGATGATGAGCAGTTCTTC
TRBJ1-6 | few | TRBD1 | TRBV18 | CASSPRQGLNSPLHF | TGTGCCAGCTCACCCAGACAGGGTTTGAATTCACCCCTCCACTTT
TRBJ2-3 | many | TRBD2 | TRBV29-1 | CSVEPGLADFTDTQYF | TGCAGCGTTGAGCCAGGACTAGCGGATTTCACAGATACGCAGTATTTT
TRBJ1-5 | many | NA | TRBV29-1 | CSVTEAGGNQPQHF | TGCAGCGTCACAGAAGCGGGTGGCAATCAGCCCCAGCATTTT
TRBJ2-5 | many | NA | TRBV28 | CASSDSGLEIQYF | TGTGCCAGCAGTGACAGTGGTCTAGAGATCCAGTACTTC
TRBJ2-1 | many | TRBD2 | TRBV18 | CASSLWTSGGHSYNEQFF | TGTGCCAGCTCACTTTGGACTAGCGGGGGGCACTCCTACAATGAGCAGTTCTTC
TRBJ2-1 | many | NA | TRBV2 | CASSEEVLGAYNEQFF | TGTGCCAGCAGTGAAGAGGTTCTCGGGGCCTACAATGAGCAGTTCTTC
TRBJ1-1 | many | NA | TRBV6-2/TRBV6-3 | CASSYRGPREAFF | TGTGCCAGCAGTTACAGGGGACCCCGAGAAGCTTTCTTT
TRBJ2-1 | many | TRBD1 | TRBV29-1 | CSVPGQGYEQFF | TGCAGCGTCCCGGGACAGGGATATGAGCAGTTCTTC
TRBJ2-1 | many | NA | TRBV20-1 | CSARGDFSSYNEQFF | TGCAGTGCTAGGGGGGACTTCTCCTCCTACAATGAGCAGTTCTTC
TRBJ2-7 | many | TRBD1 | TRBV19 | CASNQPGQGYEQYF | TGTGCCAGTAATCAACCGGGACAGGGCTACGAGCAGTACTTC
TRBJ2-1 | many | TRBD2 | TRBV19 | CASSTAGALEQFF | TGTGCCAGTAGTACTGCGGGAGCCCTAGAGCAGTTCTTC
TRBJ1-1 | NA | NA | TRBV7-9 | CASSSQGTNTEAFF | TGTGCCAGCAGCTCGCAGGGGACGAACACTGAAGCTTTCTTT